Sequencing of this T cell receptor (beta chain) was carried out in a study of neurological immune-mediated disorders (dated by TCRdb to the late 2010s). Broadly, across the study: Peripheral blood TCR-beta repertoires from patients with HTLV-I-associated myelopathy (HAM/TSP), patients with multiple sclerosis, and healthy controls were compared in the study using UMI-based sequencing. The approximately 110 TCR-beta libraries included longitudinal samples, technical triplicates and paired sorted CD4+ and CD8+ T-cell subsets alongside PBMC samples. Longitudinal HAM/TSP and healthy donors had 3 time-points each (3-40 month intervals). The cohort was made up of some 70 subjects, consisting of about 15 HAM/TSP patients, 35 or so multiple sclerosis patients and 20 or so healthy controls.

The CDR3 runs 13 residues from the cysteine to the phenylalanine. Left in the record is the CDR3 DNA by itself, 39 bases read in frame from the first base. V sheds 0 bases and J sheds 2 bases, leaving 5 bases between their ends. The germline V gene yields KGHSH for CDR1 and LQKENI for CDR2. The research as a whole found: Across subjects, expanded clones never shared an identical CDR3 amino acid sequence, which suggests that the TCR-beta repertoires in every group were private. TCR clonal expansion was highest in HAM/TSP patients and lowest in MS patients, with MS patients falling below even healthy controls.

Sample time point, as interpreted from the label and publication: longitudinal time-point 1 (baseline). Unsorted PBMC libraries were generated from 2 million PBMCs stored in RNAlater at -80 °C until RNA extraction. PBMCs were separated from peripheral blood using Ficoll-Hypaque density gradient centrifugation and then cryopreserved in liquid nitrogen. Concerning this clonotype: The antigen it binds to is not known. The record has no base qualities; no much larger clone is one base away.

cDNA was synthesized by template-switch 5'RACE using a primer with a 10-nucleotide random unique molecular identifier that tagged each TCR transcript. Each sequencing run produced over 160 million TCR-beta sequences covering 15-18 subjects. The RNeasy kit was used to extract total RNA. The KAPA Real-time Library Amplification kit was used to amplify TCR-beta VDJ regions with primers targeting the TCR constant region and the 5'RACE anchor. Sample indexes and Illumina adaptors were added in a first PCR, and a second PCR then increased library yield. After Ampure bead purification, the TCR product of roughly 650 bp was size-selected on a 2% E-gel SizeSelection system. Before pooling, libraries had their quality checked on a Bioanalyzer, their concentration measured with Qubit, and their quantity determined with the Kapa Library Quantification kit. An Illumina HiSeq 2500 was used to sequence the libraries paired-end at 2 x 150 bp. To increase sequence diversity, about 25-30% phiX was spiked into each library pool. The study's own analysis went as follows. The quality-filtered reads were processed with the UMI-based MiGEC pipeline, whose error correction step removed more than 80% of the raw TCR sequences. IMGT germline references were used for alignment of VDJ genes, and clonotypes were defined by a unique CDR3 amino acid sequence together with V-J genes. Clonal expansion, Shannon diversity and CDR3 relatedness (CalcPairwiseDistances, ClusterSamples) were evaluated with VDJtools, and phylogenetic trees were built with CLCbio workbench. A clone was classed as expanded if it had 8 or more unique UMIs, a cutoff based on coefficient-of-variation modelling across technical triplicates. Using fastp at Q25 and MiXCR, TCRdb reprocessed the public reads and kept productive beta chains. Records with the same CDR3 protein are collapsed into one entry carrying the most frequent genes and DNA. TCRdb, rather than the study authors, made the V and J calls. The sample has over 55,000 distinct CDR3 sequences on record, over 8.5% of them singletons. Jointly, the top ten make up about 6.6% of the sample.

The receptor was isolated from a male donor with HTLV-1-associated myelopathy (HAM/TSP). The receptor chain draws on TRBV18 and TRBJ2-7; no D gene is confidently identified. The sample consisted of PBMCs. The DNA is TGTGCCAGCTCACCACCAGAGGCCTACGAGCAGTACTTC. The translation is CASSPPEAYEQYF.